This TCR beta chain was sequenced in a study of T cell responses to AZD1222 COVID-19 vaccine. The data were produced by immunoSEQ multiplex PCR, yet TCRdb's version contains in-frame clones alone and is incomplete. The sample carries about 160,000 clones, around 92% recorded once. General study points: Baseline antibody screening turned up just a handful of seropositive AZD1222 recipients. Repertoire sampling occurred only after the peak T cell response. Unmutated variant regions reportedly attract nearly half of all spike-specific TCRs. Mostly white British, mostly female donors; authors suggested clonal diversity may be underestimated.

This clone occurred once. Its antigen is unknown. Between the trimmed V and J ends, which lost 4 bases and 2 bases, there was a span of 11 bases. The CDR3 contains 14 residues. Germline-derived CDR1 and CDR2 are SGHNT and YENEEA. The chain joins TRBV11-3 to TRBJ2-5; the D gene is possibly TRBD2 (5 bases). The receptor's source is an adult in good health. The sample was peripheral blood, taken on day 0 of MenACWY control vaccination. DNA for the CDR3: TGTGCCAGCAGCTCCATCCGGGGTCAAGAGACCCAGTACTTC. This codes for CASSSIRGQETQYF.